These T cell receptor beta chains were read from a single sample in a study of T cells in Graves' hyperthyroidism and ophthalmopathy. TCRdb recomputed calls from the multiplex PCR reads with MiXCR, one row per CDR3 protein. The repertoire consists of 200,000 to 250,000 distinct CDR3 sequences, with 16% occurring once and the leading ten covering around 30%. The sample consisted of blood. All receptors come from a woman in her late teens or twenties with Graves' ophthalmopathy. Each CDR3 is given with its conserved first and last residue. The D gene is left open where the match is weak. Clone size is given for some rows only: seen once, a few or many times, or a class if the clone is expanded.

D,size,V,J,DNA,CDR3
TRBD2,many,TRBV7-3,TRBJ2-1,TGTGCCAGCAGCCCCTCGGGGAGGGATGAGCAGTTCTTC,CASSPSGRDEQFF
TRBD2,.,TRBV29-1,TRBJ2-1,TGCAGCGTCTCCTACCCCGGCACTAGCGGGAGCGATGAGCAGTTCTTC,CSVSYPGTSGSDEQFF
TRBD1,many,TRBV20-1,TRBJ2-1,TGCAGTGCGGACAGGGGTATTGAGCAGTTCTTC,CSADRGIEQFF
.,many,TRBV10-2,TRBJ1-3,TGCGCCAGCAGTGAAGCCTTTCTCTCTGGAAACACCATATATTTT,CASSEAFLSGNTIYF
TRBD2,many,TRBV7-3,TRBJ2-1,TGTGCCAGCAGCTCCTCGGGACTAGCGGGGGGACCGAGCTCCTACAATGAGCAGTTCTTC,CASSSSGLAGGPSSYNEQFF
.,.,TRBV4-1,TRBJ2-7,TGCGCCAGCAGCCAAGGCCCCGGGACAAGGAACCTCTACGAGCAGTACTTC,CASSQGPGTRNLYEQYF
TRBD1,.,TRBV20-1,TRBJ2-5,TGCAGTGCTAGCCCGGGGGACAGGGGGGAGACCCAGTACTTC,CSASPGDRGETQYF
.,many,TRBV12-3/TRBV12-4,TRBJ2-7,TGTGCCAGCATCTCCTACGAGCAGTACTTC,CASISYEQYF
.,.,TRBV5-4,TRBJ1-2,TGTGCCAGCAGCTTAGCTCTCGGGGACTATGGCTACACCTTC,CASSLALGDYGYTF
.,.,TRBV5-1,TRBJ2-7,TGCGCCAGCAGCTTGGAAATGCCCACCGAGCATTACTTC,CASSLEMPTEHYF
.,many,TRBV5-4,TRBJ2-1,TGTGCCAGCAGCGATTGGACCTCCCGGGGTAACAATGAGCAGTTCTTC,CASSDWTSRGNNEQFF
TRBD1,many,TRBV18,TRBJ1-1,TGTGCCAGCTCCCGACAGGGGGCCATGAACACTGAAGCTTTCTTT,CASSRQGAMNTEAFF
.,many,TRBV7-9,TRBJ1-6,TGTGCCAGCAGCTTACATGAGGGCTCACCCCTCCACTTT,CASSLHEGSPLHF
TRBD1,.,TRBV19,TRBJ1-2,TGTGCCAGTAGTCCGGGACAGGGGGTTGGCTACACCTTC,CASSPGQGVGYTF
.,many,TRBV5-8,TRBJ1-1,TGTGCCAGCAGCTTGGGCAGGGAGAACACTGAAGCTTTCTTT,CASSLGRENTEAFF
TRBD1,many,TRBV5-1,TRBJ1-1,TGCGCCAGCAGACAAGGACAGGGAGTGAACACTGAAGCTTTCTTT,CASRQGQGVNTEAFF
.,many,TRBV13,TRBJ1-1,TGTGCCAGCAGCTGGAACCCGGGACGGGAGAACACTGAAGCTTTCTTT,CASSWNPGRENTEAFF
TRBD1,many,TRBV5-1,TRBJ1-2,TGCGCCAGCAGCACGGGACAGAGCTATGGCTACACCTTC,CASSTGQSYGYTF
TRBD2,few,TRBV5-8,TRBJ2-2,TGTGCCAGCAGCTTGACAAGCGGGGCCCACGGCGGGGAGCTGTTTTTT,CASSLTSGAHGGELFF
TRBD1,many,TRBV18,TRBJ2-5,TGTGCCAGCTCACCAACTAGGACAGGGCAAGAGACCCAGTACTTC,CASSPTRTGQETQYF
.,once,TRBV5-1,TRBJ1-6,TGCGCCAGCAGCTTGGGTGCAGGGCGGGCAGGCTCACCCCTCCACTTT,CASSLGAGRAGSPLHF
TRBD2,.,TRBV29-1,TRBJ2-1,TGCAGCGTCTCCTACCCCGGGACTAGCGGGATTGATGAGCAGTTCTTC,CSVSYPGTSGIDEQFF
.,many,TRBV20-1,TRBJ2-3,TGCAGTGCTGATGATGGGGATACGCAGTATTTT,CSADDGDTQYF
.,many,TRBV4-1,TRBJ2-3,TGCGCCAGCAGCCCTGGGGCGGAACGGGGAGATACGCAGTATTTT,CASSPGAERGDTQYF
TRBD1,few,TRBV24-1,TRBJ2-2,TGTGCCACCAGCTCGGGACAGGTTAAAAACACCGGGGAGCTGTTTTTT,CATSSGQVKNTGELFF